Following are 4 T cell receptor beta chains from one sample sequenced in a study of siplizumab effects on memory and regulatory T cells. Sequencing was performed with immunoSEQ multiplex PCR; in TCRdb, only in-frame clones are kept and a portion is missing. The sample has 95,000 to 130,000 clones; around 94% are singletons. Sequencing input: non-Treg CD4+ T cells sorted from blood. The source of these receptors is a human donor in good health.

The CDR3 coding sequence is TGTGCCAGCAGCTTGGAGCGTAGGGAGCAGTACTTC. Its protein product is CASSLERREQYF. This rearrangement joins TRBV7-9 to TRBJ2-7; no definite D call. CDR1 is SEHNR and CDR2 is FQNEAQ in the germline V gene (reference sequence). The V end was cut by 3 bases, the J end by 7 bases, with 10 bases between. This CDR3 region has 12 residues.

In this sample, this clone turned up a few times. The chain uses TRBV19 and TRBJ1-5; D is ambiguous. The CDR3 extends over 15 amino acids. V was clipped by 1 base and J by 2 bases, with 9 bases between them. The V gene's germline CDR1 is LNHDA and CDR2 SQIVND (reference sequence). Written as DNA, the CDR3 is TGTGCCAGTAGTATAGGATCCGCGGGCAATCAGCCCCAGCATTTT. It is translated as CASSIGSAGNQPQHF.

This chain links TRBV12-5 with TRBJ2-1; 8 bases agree with TRBD2. The CDR3 extends over 15 amino acids. The germline gives CDR1 LGHNT, CDR2 FRNRAP. Trimming at V came to 4 bases and at J to 9 bases, leaving 11 bases not matched to a gene. The CDR3 nucleotides read TGTGCTAGTGGTTCCCTAGCGGGCCCCGGGCCTGAGCAGTTCTTC. It encodes CASGSLAGPGPEQFF. Filled out from reference TRBV12-5 and TRBJ2-1, the complete variable domain reads DARVTQTPRHKVTEMGQEVTMRCQPILGHNTVFWYRQTMMQGLELLAYFRNRAPLDDSGMPKDRFSAEMPDATLATLKIQPSEPRDSAVYFCASGSLAGPGPEQFFGPGTRLTVL.

This chain joins TRBV6-5 and TRBJ2-1; tentatively, D is TRBD1 or TRBD2 (6 bases each). The CDR3 length is 15 residues. V gave up 8 bases and J gave up 0 bases, with 14 bases separating them. Looked up from germline, CDR1 is MNHEY and CDR2 is SVGAGI. CDR3 DNA: TGTGCCAGCTCCAGGGGAGGAATCTCCTACAATGAGCAGTTCTTC. Translated, it gives CASSRGGISYNEQFF.